The 11 T cell receptor beta chains listed next were all sequenced from one sample in a study of CD8+ T cells in alopecia areata. Reverse transcription of extracted RNA yielded cDNA, which provided the sequencing template. Repertoires were generated with immunoSEQ multiplex PCR, while TCRdb's copy carries only in-frame clones and drops some. The repertoire holds approximately 110,000 clones, with roughly 50% as singletons. Treatment noted: oral pan-JAK inhibitor, 5-10 mg twice daily. Source: CD8+ T cells sorted from blood, taken at week 24, from a patient treated with tofacitinib. The receptors come from a human donor with alopecia areata.

This chain links TRBV9 with TRBJ2-4, with 11 bases that match TRBD2. Germline values: CDR1 SGDLS, CDR2 YYNGEE. The CDR3 consists of 19 residues. V lost 0 bases to trimming and J lost 1 base; unmatched junction nucleotides: 9. The CDR3, as DNA: TGTGCCAGCAGCGTAGGGAAGGGACTAGCGGAAGGCGCCAAAAACATTCAGTACTTC. Protein product: CASSVGKGLAEGAKNIQYF.

This rearrangement joins TRBV11-2 to TRBJ2-3; TRBD2 matches at 11 bases. The CDR3 covers 16 residues. In germline, CDR1 is SGHAT, CDR2 FQNNGV. The V gene end was trimmed by 2 bases and the J gene end by 4 bases; junction bases not matched to a gene: 5. The CDR3 is CASSLILAGEADTQYF. The DNA for the CDR3 is TGTGCCAGCAGCTTAATACTAGCGGGGGAGGCAGATACGCAGTATTTT.

V usage is TRBV4-1 and J usage is TRBJ1-1, with D tentatively TRBD1 (6 bases). The CDR3 totals 15 residues. Germline V lookup: CDR1 MGHRA, CDR2 YSYEKL. Trimming removed 3 bases at V and 1 base at J, with 12 bases between. This CDR3 reads CASSHHRDANTEAFF. As DNA, the CDR3 is TGCGCCAGCAGCCATCACAGGGATGCGAACACTGAAGCTTTCTTT.

The chain couples TRBV30 to TRBJ1-4; D uncertain. The CDR3 loop spans 13 amino acids. Deletions cut 6 bases from V and 7 bases from J, with 15 bases between. Germline CDR1 and CDR2: GTSNPN and SVGIG (reference sequence). The CDR3 region is CACPSEGGEKLFF. DNA of the CDR3: TGTGCCTGCCCCTCGGAAGGTGGTGAAAAACTGTTTTTT.

The V gene is TRBV29-1, the J gene TRBJ2-1; D is perhaps TRBD1 (6 bases). Germline V gene sequence: CDR1 SQVTM, CDR2 ANQGSEA. Trimming stripped 6 bases from V and 6 bases from J, with 15 bases between. CDR3 length: 13 residues. CDR3 residues: CSVPRQARNEQFF. The CDR3 DNA is TGCAGCGTCCCCCGACAGGCACGCAATGAGCAGTTCTTC.

This clone was counted between two and nine times. The chain is built from TRBV5-1 and TRBJ2-7, with TRBD1 matching 9 bases. Germline V gene data show CDR1 as SGHRS and CDR2 as YFSETQ. Trimming cost V 3 bases and J 4 bases; bases outside gene matches: 5. This CDR3 contains 14 residues. The DNA of the CDR3 is TGCGCCAGCAGCTGGACAGGGGACCTATACGAGCAGTACTTC. This translates into CASSWTGDLYEQYF.

This clone was seen only a few times. As DNA, the CDR3 is TGTGCCAGCAGCCTTGCAGGGGGCATCTACGAGCAGTACTTC. It translates to CASSLAGGIYEQYF. The V gene is TRBV27, the J gene TRBJ2-7; 8 bases line up with TRBD1. V lost 6 bases and J lost 3; bases outside the gene matches: 7. The CDR3 has 14 residues. Germline V lookup: CDR1 MNHEY, CDR2 SMNVEV (reference sequence).

The rearrangement uses TRBV19 and TRBJ2-3, with D tentatively TRBD1 (6 bases). The CDR3 loop spans 12 amino acids. Germline lookup yields CDR1 LNHDA and CDR2 SQIVND (reference sequence). V was clipped by 5 bases and J by 10 bases, with 13 bases between them. DNA of the CDR3: TGTGCCAGTAGTTCCCCGGACAGCGCGCAGTATTTT. This encodes CASSSPDSAQYF.

This clone was seen a handful of times. The CDR3 nucleotides are TGCGCCAGCAGCCCCCCTGGCGACACCGGGGAGCTGTTTTTT. Protein: CASSPPGDTGELFF. The gene calls are TRBV4-1 and TRBJ2-2; D is ambiguous. Germline V gene sequence: CDR1 MGHRA, CDR2 YSYEKL. The CDR3 extends over 14 amino acids. V was pared by 4 bases and J by 3 bases, with 9 bases between.

The V gene is TRBV5-5, the J gene TRBJ1-5; no firm D call. Germline loops: CDR1 SGHKS, CDR2 YYEKEE (reference sequence). Trimming cost V 0 bases and J 1 base, with 8 bases left between them. This CDR3 has 15 residues. CDR3 protein: CASSLGGWSNQPQHF. The CDR3, as DNA: TGTGCCAGCAGCTTGGGGGGATGGAGCAATCAGCCCCAGCATTTT. Full variable domain (missing parts from reference TRBV5-5 and TRBJ1-5): DAGVTQSPTHLIKTRGQQVTLRCSPISGHKSVSWYQQVLGQGPQFIFQYYEKEERGRGNFPDRFSARQFPNYSSELNVNALLLGDSALYLCASSLGGWSNQPQHFGDGTRLSIL.

This clone was found a few times. The chain links TRBV29-1 to TRBJ2-6; 7 bases line up with TRBD2. J was trimmed by 2 bases and V by 6 bases; bases with no gene match: 7. The CDR3 extends over 15 amino acids. The germline V gene encodes CDR1 SQVTM and CDR2 ANQGSEA. The CDR3 is CSVEPREAGANVLTF. The DNA of the CDR3 is TGCAGCGTAGAGCCCCGGGAGGCTGGGGCCAACGTCCTGACTTTC. Together with reference TRBV29-1 and TRBJ2-6, the CDR3 gives the full variable domain: SAVISQKPSRDICQRGTSLTIQCQVDSQVTMMFWYRQQPGQSLTLIATANQGSEATYESGFVIDKFPISRPNLTFSTLTVSNMSPEDSSIYLCSVEPREAGANVLTFGAGSRLTVL.